These 29 T cell receptor beta chains were sequenced from one sample in a study of T cell repertoires in cytomegalovirus infection. TCRdb re-called the reads with MiXCR, one entry per CDR3 protein. This sample yields roughly 730,000 distinct CDR3 sequences, of which roughly a third are seen a single time; around a sixth belongs to the top ten. The antigens of these receptors remain unknown. The sequences come from cultured PBMCs, collected from culture after CMV antigen stimulation. The receptor source for this set is a human donor in good health (CMV status not recorded). Some clones in this sample may be carry-over from other donors' samples.

The chain couples TRBV7-2 to TRBJ2-3, with 9 bases matching TRBD1. Germline CDR1 is SGHTA and CDR2 is FQGNSA. There are 16 residues in the CDR3. The J segment lost 2 bases and the V segment lost 3 bases, leaving 6 bases of the junction unmatched. The CDR3 here is CASSLGTGILTDTQYF. As DNA, the CDR3 is TGTGCCAGCAGCTTGGGGACAGGGATCCTCACAGATACGCAGTATTTT. The full variable domain, in which reference TRBV7-2 and TRBJ2-3 provide the parts outside the CDR3, is GAGVSQSPSNKVTEKGKDVELRCDPISGHTALYWYRQSLGQGLEFLIYFQGNSAPDKSGLPSDRFSAERTGGSVSTLTIQRTQQEDSAVYLCASSLGTGILTDTQYFGPGTRLTVL.

As for this clonotype: Possible read error: a much larger clone is one base away. The chain couples TRBV7-6 to TRBJ2-3; the D call may be TRBD1 or TRBD2 (7 bases each). Germline CDR1 is SGHVS and CDR2 is FNYEAQ. The CDR3 has 15 residues. CDR3 sequence: CASSPGGGFVDMQYF. In DNA, the CDR3 is TGTGCCAGCAGCCCAGGGGGGGGCTTTGTAGATATGCAGTATTTT.

V is TRBV24-1 and J is TRBJ2-3; D unresolved. Germline-derived CDR1 and CDR2 are KGHDR and SFDVKD. CDR3 length: 12 residues. The V and J ends lost 4 bases and 4 bases respectively, with 5 bases between them. The CDR3 here is CATSDSPDTQYF. CDR3 coding DNA: TGTGCCACCAGTGACTCCCCAGATACGCAGTATTTT.

The V call is TRBV5-1, the J call TRBJ2-1; 16 positions agree with TRBD2. The CDR3 consists of 18 residues. CDR1 SGHRS and CDR2 YFSETQ come from the germline V gene. Trimming cost V 4 bases and J 2 bases; bases outside gene matches: 6. CDR3 sequence (DNA): TGCGCCAGCAGCAGTCGTGGGACTAGCGGGAGGGCCTACAATGAGCAGTTCTTC. Translation: CASSSRGTSGRAYNEQFF.

The chain recombines TRBV12-3 or TRBV12-4 with TRBJ2-7; D might be TRBD1 (5 bases). CDR3 size: 13 residues. Trimming took 6 bases from V and 2 from J, leaving 11 bases between them. The CDR3 here is CASSFRQPYEQYF. DNA of the CDR3: TGTGCCAGCAGCTTCCGACAGCCCTACGAGCAGTACTTC.

This clonotype was counted many times. This chain links TRBV7-2 with TRBJ1-5; 8 nucleotides agree with TRBD1. V shed 2 bases and J 3 bases; nucleotides not matched to a gene: 3. The CDR3 is 15 amino acids. The germline CDR1 and CDR2 sequences are SGHTA and FQGNSA. The CDR3 loop is CASSLQGAANQPQHF. The CDR3 nucleotides read TGTGCCAGCAGCTTACAGGGGGCTGCCAATCAGCCCCAGCATTTT.

The genes are TRBV10-2 and TRBJ2-3; no firm D call. CDR3 length equals 13 residues. Trimming shortened V by 4 bases and J by 4 bases, and 9 bases separated the two germline ends. CDR1 and CDR2 from the germline V gene are WSHSY and SAAADI. The CDR3, as DNA: TGCGCCAGCAGTGGAGGTAGCCCAGATACGCAGTATTTT. Protein: CASSGGSPDTQYF.

This clonotype was seen only a few times. Here the CDR3 reads CSAISVGRSTDTQYF. The CDR3 DNA sequence: TGCAGTGCCATAAGTGTAGGCAGGTCCACAGATACGCAGTATTTT. The chain has TRBV20-1 and TRBJ2-3; D is unclear. Per the germline V gene, CDR1 is DFQATT and CDR2 is SNEGSKA (reference sequence). Trimming removed 6 bases at V and 2 bases at J, with 18 bases between. The CDR3 totals 15 residues.

The rearrangement uses TRBV6-2 or TRBV6-3 and TRBJ2-7; D gene ambiguous. Germline V gene sequence: CDR1 MNHEY, CDR2 SVGEGT. Trimming stripped 5 bases from V and 3 bases from J, with 8 bases between. The CDR3 contains 12 residues. The CDR3 is CASSRIYYEQYF. In DNA, the CDR3 is TGTGCCAGCAGTAGGATCTACTACGAGCAGTACTTC.

The CDR3, as DNA: TGTGCCAGCTCACCCACCCTGGGCAGGGGGACCGGAGCTTTCTTT. This translates into CASSPTLGRGTGAFF. This chain links TRBV18 with TRBJ1-1; 7 positions agree with TRBD1. V was clipped by 3 bases and J by 10 bases; unmatched bases: 14. Per the germline V gene, CDR1 is KGHSH and CDR2 is LQKENI. There are 15 residues in the CDR3. Drawing the rest from reference TRBV18 and TRBJ1-1, the complete variable domain is NAGVMQNPRHLVRRRGQEARLRCSPMKGHSHVYWYRQLPEEGLKFMVYLQKENIIDESGMPKERFSAEFPKEGPSILRIQQVVRGDSAAYFCASSPTLGRGTGAFFGQGTRLTVV.

This clonotype is a singleton in its sample. The chain combines TRBV4-1 with TRBJ1-2; 9 positions match TRBD1. The CDR3 covers 15 residues. V lost 6 bases and J lost 5; bases outside the gene matches: 10. Germline CDR1 is MGHRA and CDR2 is YSYEKL. Here the CDR3 reads CASRYDRDRAYGYTF. In nucleotides, the CDR3 is TGCGCCAGCAGGTACGACCGGGACAGGGCTTATGGCTACACCTTC.

The genes are TRBV12-3 or TRBV12-4 and TRBJ1-6; D is perhaps TRBD1 (5 bases). The V end was cut by 3 bases, the J end by 7 bases, with 10 bases between. CDR3 size: 14 residues. CDR3 sequence reads: CASSLWGGNSPLHF. The CDR3 region has the DNA TGTGCCAGCAGTTTGTGGGGGGGAAATTCACCCCTCCACTTT.

This chain uses TRBV9 with TRBJ2-1, with D hard to call. The CDR3 runs to 13 residues. Trimming stripped 0 bases from V and 5 bases from J, with 6 bases between. Germline CDR1 SGDLS, CDR2 YYNGEE. The CDR3 coding sequence is TGTGCCAGCAGCGTAGCCAGACACAATGAGCAGTTCTTC. The encoded protein is CASSVARHNEQFF.

This clonotype was picked up a small number of times. The gene calls are TRBV20-1 and TRBJ2-1; TRBD1 matches 9 bases. The CDR3 has 17 residues. Germline trimming cut 1 base from V and 3 bases from J; bases unmatched to any gene: 10. Germline V gene sequence: CDR1 DFQATT, CDR2 SNEGSKA (reference sequence). The CDR3 loop reads CSARVRGSDRGYNEQFF. In nucleotides, the CDR3 is TGCAGTGCTAGAGTCAGGGGTTCGGACAGGGGCTACAATGAGCAGTTCTTC.

The chain couples TRBV15 to TRBJ2-3, with D uncertain. Trimming left V 6 bases short and J 0 bases short, with 7 bases between. The CDR3 is 13 residues long. CDR1 and CDR2 (germline): LNHNV, YYDKDF (reference sequence). The CDR3 DNA is TGTGCCACCAGGGAACACAGCACAGATACGCAGTATTTT. Its translation is CATREHSTDTQYF.

The chain carries TRBV11-2 and TRBJ2-1; perhaps TRBD1 as D (5 bases). V was trimmed by 1 base and J by 9 bases, leaving 16 bases between them. Germline V lookup: CDR1 SGHAT, CDR2 FQNNGV. This CDR3 contains 15 residues. This CDR3 reads CASSLATPTVGEQFF. The DNA of the CDR3 is TGTGCCAGCAGCTTAGCCACACCGACAGTCGGTGAGCAGTTCTTC.

V gene TRBV5-1 combines with J gene TRBJ2-7; D might be TRBD2 (5 bases). V lost 5 bases and J 3 bases, leaving 12 bases between the germline ends. Germline CDR1 SGHRS, CDR2 YFSETQ. The CDR3 is 13 amino acids. The CDR3, as DNA: TGCGCCAGCAGTTCCGGACGGGGCTACGAGCAGTACTTC. Translation: CASSSGRGYEQYF.

The rearrangement uses TRBV12-3 or TRBV12-4 and TRBJ1-1, with 8 bases identical to TRBD1. The junction had 8 bases not matched to a gene; V was cut back by 5 bases and J by 0 bases. CDR3 length: 16 residues. In nucleotides, the CDR3 is TGTGCCAGCAGTCGTGGACAGGGTGGGGTGAACACTGAAGCTTTCTTT. Its protein product is CASSRGQGGVNTEAFF.

The chain carries TRBV20-1 and TRBJ1-6; D is unclear. V was shortened by 6 bases and J by 7 bases, with 13 bases between the two germline ends. The CDR3 totals 13 residues. Germline CDR1 DFQATT, CDR2 SNEGSKA (reference sequence). The CDR3 DNA reads TGCAGTGCAGAAGGCCCACCAAATTCACCCCTCCACTTT. Residues: CSAEGPPNSPLHF.

The table lists this clonotype with a few counts. The chain links TRBV6-5 to TRBJ1-4, with no clear D. Trimming shortened V by 6 bases and J by 1 base, and 12 bases separated the two germline ends. Germline V gives CDR1 MNHEY, CDR2 SVGAGI. This CDR3 has 15 residues. CDR3 DNA sequence: TGTGCCAGCAGGGGCAGAACCGGAACTAATGAAAAACTGTTTTTT. This codes for CASRGRTGTNEKLFF.

On this clonotype: One end of the junction fails to match germline, which may point to a read error. The V gene is TRBV6-2 or TRBV6-3, the J gene TRBJ1-1; D unclear. Germline V lookup: CDR1 MNHEY, CDR2 SVGEGT. The length of the CDR3 is 14 residues. CDR3 loop: CASGYRQPNTEAFF. Written as DNA, the CDR3 is TGTGCCAGCGGTTATAGACAACCGAACACTGAAGCTTTCTTT.

This chain links TRBV6-8 with TRBJ1-1, with a possible D match to TRBD1 (6 bases). V was shortened by 6 bases and J by 2 bases, with 13 bases between the two germline ends. The germline CDR1 and CDR2 sequences are MNHGY and SAAAGT. CDR3 length: 14 amino acids. In DNA form, the CDR3 reads TGTGCCAGCAGGCGACAGGCGATAAACACTGAAGCTTTCTTT. Translated: CASRRQAINTEAFF.

This clonotype was detected only a few times. The V gene is TRBV11-2, the J gene TRBJ2-3; 10 bases agree with TRBD2. The germline V gene has CDR1 SGHAT and CDR2 FQNNGV. This CDR3 spans 15 amino acids. V trimming: 5 bases; J trimming: 3 bases; junction bases outside the gene matches: 5. The CDR3 spells CASSLSGGATDTQYF. DNA for the CDR3: TGTGCCAGCAGCCTGAGCGGGGGGGCAACAGATACGCAGTATTTT.

The V gene is TRBV7-9, the J gene TRBJ1-4; 10 nucleotides line up with TRBD1. CDR1 and CDR2 (germline): SEHNR, FQNEAQ (reference sequence). V shed 0 bases, J shed 8 bases, and the junction held 12 bases outside the gene matches. This CDR3 is built from 18 residues. Here the CDR3 reads CASSLAPLTGGAEEKLFF. CDR3 DNA: TGTGCCAGCAGCTTAGCTCCCTTGACAGGGGGCGCGGAGGAAAAACTGTTTTTT.

This clonotype appeared once. CDR3 in DNA: TGTGCCAGCAGCTGGGGAACCCAAGGAGATGGCTACACCTTC. It translates to CASSWGTQGDGYTF. The chain uses TRBV28 and TRBJ1-2; D ambiguous. V was clipped by 6 bases and J by 6 bases, with 17 bases between them. CDR3 length: 14 amino acids. CDR1 and CDR2 (germline): MDHEN, SYDVKM.

The CDR3 spells CASSTRDRGHEQFF. CDR3 in DNA: TGCGCCAGCAGCACCCGGGACAGGGGGCATGAGCAGTTCTTC. This chain connects TRBV5-1 to TRBJ2-1, with TRBD1 matching over 12 bases. This CDR3 is built from 14 residues. J lost 8 bases, V lost 4 bases, and 4 bases had no gene match. The germline gives CDR1 SGHRS, CDR2 YFSETQ.

J is TRBJ1-2 and V is TRBV28; 7 bases fit TRBD1. With 6 bases clipped from V and 2 bases from J, the junction kept 6 bases outside the gene matches. CDR1 is MDHEN and CDR2 is SYDVKM in the germline V gene. The CDR3 is 14 amino acids. CDR3 region: CASRKRGLNYGYTF. For the CDR3, the DNA is TGTGCCAGCAGGAAAAGGGGGCTAAACTATGGCTACACCTTC.

V usage is TRBV7-9 and J usage is TRBJ2-7, with 13 bases matching TRBD2. J gave up 6 bases and V 5 bases, and 7 bases lay outside the gene matches. The germline CDR1 and CDR2 sequences are SEHNR and FQNEAQ (reference sequence). The CDR3 is 15 amino acids. The CDR3 DNA reads as TGTGCCAGCAGCCCCCCGGGACTAGCGGGACTCGAGCAGTACTTC. It codes for CASSPPGLAGLEQYF.

This clonotype turned up a few times. The chain combines TRBV19 with TRBJ2-4; 8 positions match TRBD1. The J segment lost 1 base and the V segment lost 9 bases, leaving 2 bases of the junction unmatched. Germline V gives CDR1 LNHDA, CDR2 SQIVND (reference sequence). The CDR3 runs 13 residues. The CDR3 is CARQGVAKNIQYF. The CDR3 DNA follows: TGTGCCAGACAGGGGGTGGCCAAAAACATTCAGTACTTC.